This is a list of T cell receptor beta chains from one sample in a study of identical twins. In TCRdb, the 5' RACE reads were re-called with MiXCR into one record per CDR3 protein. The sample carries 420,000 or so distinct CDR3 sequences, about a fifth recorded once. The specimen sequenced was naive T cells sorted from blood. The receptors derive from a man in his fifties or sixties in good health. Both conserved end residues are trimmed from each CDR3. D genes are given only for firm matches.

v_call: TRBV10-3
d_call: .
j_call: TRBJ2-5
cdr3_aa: AISEGPSTRETQY

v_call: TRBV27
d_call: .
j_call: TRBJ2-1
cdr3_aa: ASSFPGKEQF

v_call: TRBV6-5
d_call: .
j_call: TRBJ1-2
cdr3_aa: ASSYSWGIYGYT

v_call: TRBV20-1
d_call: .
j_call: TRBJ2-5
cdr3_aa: SAREKPGLR

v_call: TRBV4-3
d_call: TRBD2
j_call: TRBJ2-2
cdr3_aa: ASSQEEGLVIGELF

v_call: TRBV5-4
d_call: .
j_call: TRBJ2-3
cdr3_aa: ASSLEVGDTQY

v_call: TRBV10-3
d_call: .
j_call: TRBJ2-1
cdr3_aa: AIRGEVRNEQF

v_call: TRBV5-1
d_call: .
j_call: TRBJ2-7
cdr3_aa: ASSLAAGFTYEQY

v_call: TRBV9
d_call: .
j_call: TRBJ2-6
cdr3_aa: ASSVELAGANVLT

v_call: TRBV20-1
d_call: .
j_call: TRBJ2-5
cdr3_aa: SARDSPLETQY

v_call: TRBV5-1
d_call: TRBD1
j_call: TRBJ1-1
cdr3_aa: ASSVRDRAFNTEAF

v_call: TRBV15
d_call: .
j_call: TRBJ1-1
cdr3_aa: ATSTGQNMNTEAF

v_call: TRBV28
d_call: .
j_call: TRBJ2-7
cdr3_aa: ASSPQMGGREQY

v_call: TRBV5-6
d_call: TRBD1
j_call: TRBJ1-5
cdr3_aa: ASSSTGESQPQH

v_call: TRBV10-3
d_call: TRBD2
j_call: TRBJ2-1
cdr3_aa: AINGGGAYNEQF

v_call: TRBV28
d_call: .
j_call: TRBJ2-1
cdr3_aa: ASSLDNNEQF

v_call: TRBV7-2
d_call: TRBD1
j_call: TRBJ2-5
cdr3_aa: ASSPRLDREETQY

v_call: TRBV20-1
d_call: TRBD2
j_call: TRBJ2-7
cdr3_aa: STTSGSYEQY

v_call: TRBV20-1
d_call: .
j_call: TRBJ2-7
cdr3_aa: SARDEGTYEQY

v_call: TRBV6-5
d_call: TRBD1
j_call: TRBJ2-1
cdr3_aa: ASSYFGTGSYNEQF

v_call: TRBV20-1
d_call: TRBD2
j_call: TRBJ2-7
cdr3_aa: SAGASGGELEQY

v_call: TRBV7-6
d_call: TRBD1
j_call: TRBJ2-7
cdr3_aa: ASSLAPTGQESYEQY

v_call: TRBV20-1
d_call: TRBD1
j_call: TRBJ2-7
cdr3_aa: SARALQGSLSYEQY

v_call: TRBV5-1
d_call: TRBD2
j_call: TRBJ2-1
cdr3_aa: ASSLQAAGAVYNEQF

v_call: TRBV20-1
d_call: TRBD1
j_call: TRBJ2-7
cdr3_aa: SAESTGAISYEQY

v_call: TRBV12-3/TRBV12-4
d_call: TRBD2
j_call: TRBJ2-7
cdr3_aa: ASSRGGTSSYEQY

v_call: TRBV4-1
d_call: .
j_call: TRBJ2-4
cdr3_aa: ASSQTWDFPLGDKNIQY

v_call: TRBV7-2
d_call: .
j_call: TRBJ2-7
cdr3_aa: ASSLDRASHEQY

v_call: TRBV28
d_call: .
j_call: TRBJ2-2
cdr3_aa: ASTPSGQKNTGELF

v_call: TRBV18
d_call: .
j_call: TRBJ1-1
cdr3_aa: ASSPSTTGLGEAF

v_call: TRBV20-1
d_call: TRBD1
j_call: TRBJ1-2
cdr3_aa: SVSGQVGEGYT

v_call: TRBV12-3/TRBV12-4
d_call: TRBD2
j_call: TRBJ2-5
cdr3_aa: ASSSIAGGPPEAQY

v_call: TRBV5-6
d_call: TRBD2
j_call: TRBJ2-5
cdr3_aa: ASSRSGAGTQETQY

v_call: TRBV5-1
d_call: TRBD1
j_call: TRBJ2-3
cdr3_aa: ASSSGTAYLASTDTQY

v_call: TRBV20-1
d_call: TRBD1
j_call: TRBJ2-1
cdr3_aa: SAKRDSSYNEQF

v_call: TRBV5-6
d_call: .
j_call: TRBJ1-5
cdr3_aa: ASSRARFNQPQH

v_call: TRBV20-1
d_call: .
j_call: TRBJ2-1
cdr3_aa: SARLGNIQNEQF

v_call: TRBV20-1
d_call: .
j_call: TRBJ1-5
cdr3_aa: SANGGGNQPQH

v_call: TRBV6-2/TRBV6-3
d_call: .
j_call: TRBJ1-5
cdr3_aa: ASRREAQPQH

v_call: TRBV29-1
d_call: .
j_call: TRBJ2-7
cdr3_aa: SVSAPSSYEQY

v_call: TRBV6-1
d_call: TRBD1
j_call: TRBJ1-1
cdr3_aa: ASCRTGVVAEAF

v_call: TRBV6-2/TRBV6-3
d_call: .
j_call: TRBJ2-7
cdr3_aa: ASSPRQAYEQY

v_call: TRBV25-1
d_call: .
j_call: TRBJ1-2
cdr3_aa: ASSASVYGYT

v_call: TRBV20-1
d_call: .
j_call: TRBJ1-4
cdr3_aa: SALSWEVNEKLF

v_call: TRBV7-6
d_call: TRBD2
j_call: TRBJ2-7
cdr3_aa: ASSLLAGGSSAEQY

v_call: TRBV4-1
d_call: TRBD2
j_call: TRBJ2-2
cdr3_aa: ASSHLLAGGPNTGELF

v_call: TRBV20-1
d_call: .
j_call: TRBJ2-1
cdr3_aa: SANRVHNEQF

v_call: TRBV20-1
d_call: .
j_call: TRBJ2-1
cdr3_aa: SAALRNNEQF

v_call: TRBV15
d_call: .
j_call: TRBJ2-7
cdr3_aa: ATSRDGYRSGEQY

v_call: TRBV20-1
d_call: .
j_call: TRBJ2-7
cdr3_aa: SARRSYEQY

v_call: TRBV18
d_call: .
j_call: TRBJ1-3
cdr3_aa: ASSPGPGSGGNTIY

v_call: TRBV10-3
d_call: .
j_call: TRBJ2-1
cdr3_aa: AISESTSSYNEQF

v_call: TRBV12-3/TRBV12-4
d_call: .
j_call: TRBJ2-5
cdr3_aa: ASSFAGGETQY

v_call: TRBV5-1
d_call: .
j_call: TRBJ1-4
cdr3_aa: ASSLVGHENEKLF

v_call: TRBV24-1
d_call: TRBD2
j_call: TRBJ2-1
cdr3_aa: ATSDQGLAGSNEQF

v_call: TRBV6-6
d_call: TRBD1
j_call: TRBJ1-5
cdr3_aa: ASSEDRAQPQH

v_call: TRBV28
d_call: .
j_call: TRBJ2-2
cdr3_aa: ASTPKATTGELF

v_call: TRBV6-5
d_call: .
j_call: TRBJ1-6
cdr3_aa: ASSYAGGGNSPLH

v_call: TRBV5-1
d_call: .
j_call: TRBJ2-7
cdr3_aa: ASSAALPGRNYEQY

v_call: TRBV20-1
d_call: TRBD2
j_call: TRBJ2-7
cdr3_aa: SALGGGSSYEQY